This paragraph covers one T cell receptor beta chain sequence. The data are from a study of blood T cell repertoires in COVID-19. Trimming took 8 bases from V and 0 from J, leaving 15 bases between them. Per germline, CDR1 KGHSH and CDR2 LQKENI. The CDR3 length is 15 residues. Repertoires were generated with immunoSEQ multiplex PCR, while TCRdb's copy carries only in-frame clones and drops some. The sample lists about 250,000 clones, under 90% occurring once. This rearrangement joins TRBV18 to TRBJ2-3, with D perhaps matching TRBD1 (6 bases). The material sequenced was PBMCs or T cells enriched from blood (not recorded which). The sequence came from a man between 35 and 55 years old who had recovered from COVID-19. CDR3 coding DNA: TGTGCCAGCCGCCCGGCCCAGGGGAGCACAGATACGCAGTATTTT. Encoded protein: CASRPAQGSTDTQYF. The whole variable domain, filled in from reference TRBV18 and TRBJ2-3, reads NAGVMQNPRHLVRRRGQEARLRCSPMKGHSHVYWYRQLPEEGLKFMVYLQKENIIDESGMPKERFSAEFPKEGPSILRIQQVVRGDSAAYFCASRPAQGSTDTQYFGPGTRLTVL.